This T cell receptor beta chain emerged from a study of spatial heterogeneity in lung cancer. Study-level points and caveats: More often at tumor resection than at routine follow-up, ubiquitous expanded tumor TCRs were detected in the blood.

The V gene end was trimmed by 3 bases and the J gene end by 12 bases; junction bases not matched to a gene: 8. Germline V gene sequence: CDR1 DFQATT, CDR2 SNEGSKA (reference sequence). The CDR3 loop spans 14 amino acids. Regarding time point: blood at routine non-recurrence follow-up after resection. In the case of this clonotype: Its antigen is still unknown.

One entry per CDR3 protein, called by TCRdb with MiXCR from the 5' RACE reads. The sample consists of approximately 93,000 distinct CDR3 sequences, less than 20% of them appearing once. The source of this sequence is a male donor with early-stage non-small cell lung cancer. Specimen: PBMCs, collected at follow-up. The chain links TRBV20-1 to TRBJ2-7; 16 nucleotides agree with TRBD2. The CDR3 DNA follows: TGCAGTGCTAGGCCGGGACTAGCGGGAGGGTCATGGTACTTC. This gives the protein CSARPGLAGGSWYF.